This T cell receptor beta chain originates from a study of tumor and adjacent non-tumor tissue in lung cancer. Study-wide results and limits: Top 100 clones took a larger repertoire share in normal lung. Compared with tumor, normal lung showed significantly lower TCR diversity.

The template was RNA from unsorted bulk tissue. With regard to this clonotype: Its antigen is not identified.

The library came from three nested PCR rounds adapted from ARM-PCR protocols. TCRdb itself ran the multiplex PCR reads through MiXCR, one entry per CDR3 protein. The table records around 140,000 distinct CDR3 sequences, around two thirds of them present only once. This CDR3 has 15 amino acids. V lost 6 bases, J lost 2 bases, and 16 bases lay in between. CDR1 MDHEN and CDR2 SYDVKM come from the germline V gene. The receptor was isolated from a man aged 55-75 years with small cell lung cancer. Sequenced: lung tumor tissue. The rearrangement joins TRBV28 to TRBJ1-2; weak D call: TRBD1 (5 bases). CDR3 loop: CASRSGGGFNYGYTF. In nucleotides, the CDR3 is TGTGCCAGCAGAAGCGGGGGGGGTTTCAACTATGGCTACACCTTC.